This TCR beta chain was observed in a study of regulatory T cells in long-lasting Graves disease. This clonotype turned up a few times. Time point defined: newly diagnosed GD, antithyroid drugs for less than 3 months. RNA isolated from PBMCs was used to make the TCR library. Researchers made TCR beta libraries by using iRepertoire HTBI primers and running Arm-PCR on CDR3 regions. In the original analysis: The identification of roughly 62 TRBV and 11 to 15 TRBJ segments was made across samples. A single record per CDR3 protein comes from TCRdb applying MiXCR to the multiplex PCR reads. The V and J calls and clone size come from TCRdb's table, not from the authors' own analysis. The sample carries about 470,000 distinct CDR3 sequences, about 15% recorded once. CDR1 is PRHDT and CDR2 is FYEKMQ in the germline V gene (reference sequence). The ends lost 5 bases at V and 2 bases at J; junction bases unmatched: 2. This CDR3 spans 13 amino acids.

A further study also used this sample, focusing on T cells in Graves' hyperthyroidism and ophthalmopathy. That work adds: With the HTBI primer set, the TCR CDR3 went through a first round of RT-PCR.

Source: peripheral blood mononuclear cells (PBMCs), taken at new diagnosis, from a patient treated with antithyroid drugs. This clonotype was obtained from a woman in her thirties with Graves disease. V gene TRBV13 combines with J gene TRBJ2-5, with 7 bases matching TRBD1. This CDR3 is CASSRGQQETQYF. The CDR3 region has the DNA TGTGCCAGCAGCCGGGGACAGCAAGAGACCCAGTACTTC.